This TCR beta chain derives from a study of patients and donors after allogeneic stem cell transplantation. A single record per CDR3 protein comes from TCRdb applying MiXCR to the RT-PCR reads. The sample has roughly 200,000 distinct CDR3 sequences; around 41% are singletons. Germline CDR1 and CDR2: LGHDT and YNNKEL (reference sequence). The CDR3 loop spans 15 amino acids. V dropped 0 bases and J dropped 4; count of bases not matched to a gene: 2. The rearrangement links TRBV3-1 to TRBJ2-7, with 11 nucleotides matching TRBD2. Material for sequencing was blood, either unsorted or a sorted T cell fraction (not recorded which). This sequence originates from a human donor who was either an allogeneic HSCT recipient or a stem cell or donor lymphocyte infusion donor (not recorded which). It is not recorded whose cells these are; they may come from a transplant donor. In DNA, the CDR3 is TGTGCCAGCAGCCAAGAGGGACTAGCGGCTTACGAGCAGTACTTC. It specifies CASSQEGLAAYEQYF.